This passage covers 8 T cell receptor beta chains from one sample sequenced in a study of post-analysis software for immune sequencing data. Notes on the study in general: TRBV5-6, TRBV5-1 and TRBV20-1 belonged to a set of roughly 5 TRBV segments that were more frequent in patients than controls.

Unique molecular identifiers featured in each of the TCR beta cDNA libraries. TCRdb passed the PCR reads through MiXCR, listing each CDR3 protein once. Of hundreds of thousands of distinct CDR3 sequences in the sample, about 40% are singletons; the top ten hold 1.7%. No antigens are known for them. Specimen: blood. The receptor source for this set is a girl aged 10-17 years with multiple sclerosis.

The V gene is TRBV5-1, the J gene TRBJ2-3; 11 nucleotides agree with TRBD2. The CDR3 covers 15 residues. The V gene's germline CDR1 is SGHRS and CDR2 YFSETQ. V was clipped by 7 bases and J by 0 bases; unmatched bases: 4. The CDR3 DNA is TGCGCCAGCGGAGGGACTAGCGGCAGCACAGATACGCAGTATTTT. Translating gives CASGGTSGSTDTQYF. The full variable domain, with the rest looked up from reference TRBV5-1 and TRBJ2-3, is KAGVTQTPRYLIKTRGQQVTLSCSPISGHRSVSWYQQTPGQGLQFLFEYFSETQRNKGNFPGRFSGRQFSNSRSEMNVSTLELGDSALYLCASGGTSGSTDTQYFGPGTRLTVL.

This rearrangement joins TRBV12-3 or TRBV12-4 to TRBJ1-5; D is undetermined. With 2 bases removed from V and 0 bases from J, the gap between germline ends came to 17 bases. CDR3 length equals 18 residues. The CDR3 region has the DNA TGTGCCAGCAGTTTATTCTACCGATACGAAGTTAGCAATCAGCCCCAGCATTTT. Its protein product is CASSLFYRYEVSNQPQHF.

J is TRBJ1-1 and V is TRBV5-1; D call uncertain. This CDR3 spans 14 amino acids. Trimming removed 1 base from V and 3 bases from J, with 10 bases in between. The V gene's germline CDR1 is SGHRS and CDR2 YFSETQ. In DNA, the CDR3 is TGCGCCAGCAGCTTGTGGGCCGGGCACACTGAAGCTTTCTTT. It specifies CASSLWAGHTEAFF.

V gene TRBV6-5 combines with J gene TRBJ1-1, with TRBD1 as a possible D gene (5 bases). CDR1 is MNHEY and CDR2 is SVGAGI in the germline V gene. Between the trimmed V and J ends, which lost 6 bases and 2 bases, there was a span of 19 bases. The CDR3 totals 16 residues. In nucleotides, the CDR3 is TGTGCCAGCAGCCTCCTTACATTACAGGCAAACACTGAAGCTTTCTTT. It yields the protein CASSLLTLQANTEAFF.

V usage is TRBV10-1 and J usage is TRBJ2-2; TRBD1 agrees at 8 bases. This CDR3 region has 18 residues. Germline V lookup: CDR1 WNHNN, CDR2 SYGVQD (reference sequence). The ends lost 3 bases at V and 2 bases at J; junction bases unmatched: 11. The CDR3 DNA is TGCGCCAGCAGTGATCGGGTGTGGCAGGGGGCCAACACCGGGGAGCTGTTTTTT. This gives the protein CASSDRVWQGANTGELFF.

This clonotype was detected only a few times. This chain links TRBV9 with TRBJ1-4; maybe TRBD1 (5 bases). V was shortened by 5 bases and J by 4 bases, with 9 bases between the two germline ends. The CDR3 is made up of 13 amino acids. CDR1 SGDLS and CDR2 YYNGEE come from the germline V gene. The CDR3 region is CASRNQGNEKLFF. The DNA for the CDR3 is TGTGCCAGCAGAAACCAGGGTAATGAAAAACTGTTTTTT. The whole variable domain, remainder taken from reference TRBV9 and TRBJ1-4, is DSGVTQTPKHLITATGQRVTLRCSPRSGDLSVYWYQQSLDQGLQFLIQYYNGEERAKGNILERFSAQQFPDLHSELNLSSLELGDSALYFCASRNQGNEKLFFGSGTQLSVL.

The CDR3 nucleotides are TGTGCCACCAACGCCCGGGACAGGGAAGGGGAGACCCAGTACTTC. Protein: CATNARDREGETQYF. The gene calls are TRBV10-3 and TRBJ2-5; TRBD1 matches at 9 bases. CDR1 and CDR2 from the germline V gene are ENHRY and SYGVKD. The length of the CDR3 is 15 residues. V dropped 10 bases and J dropped 5; count of bases not matched to a gene: 14.

The chain has TRBV12-3 or TRBV12-4 and TRBJ2-7; D possibly matches TRBD1 or TRBD2 (6 bases each). Trimming pared 7 bases from V and 3 bases from J, leaving 16 bases between. The CDR3 spans 14 residues. The CDR3: CASTRREGGYEQYF. The DNA for the CDR3 is TGTGCCAGCACCCGGCGGGAAGGGGGCTACGAGCAGTACTTC.